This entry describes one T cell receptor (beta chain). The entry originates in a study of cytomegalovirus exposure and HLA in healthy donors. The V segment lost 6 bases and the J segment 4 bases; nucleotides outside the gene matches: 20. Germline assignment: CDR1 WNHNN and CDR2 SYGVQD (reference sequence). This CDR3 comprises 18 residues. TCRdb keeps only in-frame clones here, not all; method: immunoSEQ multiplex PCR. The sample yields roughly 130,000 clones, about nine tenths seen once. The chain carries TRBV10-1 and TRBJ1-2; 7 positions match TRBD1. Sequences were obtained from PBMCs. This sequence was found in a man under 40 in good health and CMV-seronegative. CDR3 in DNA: TGCGCCAGCAGAGAACGACGAGCTCCGGGACAGTCTGGCTATGGCTACACCTTC. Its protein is CASRERRAPGQSGYGYTF.